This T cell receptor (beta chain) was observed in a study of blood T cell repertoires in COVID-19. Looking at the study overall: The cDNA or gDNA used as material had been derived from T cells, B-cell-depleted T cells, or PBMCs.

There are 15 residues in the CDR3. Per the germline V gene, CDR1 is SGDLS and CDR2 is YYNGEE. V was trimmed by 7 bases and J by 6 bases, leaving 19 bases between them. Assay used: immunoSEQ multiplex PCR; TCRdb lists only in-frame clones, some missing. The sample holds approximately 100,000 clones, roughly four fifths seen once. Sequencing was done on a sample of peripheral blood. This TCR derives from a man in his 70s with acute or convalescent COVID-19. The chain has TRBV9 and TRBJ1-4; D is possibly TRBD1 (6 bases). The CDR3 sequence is CASGLRGWTDEKLFF. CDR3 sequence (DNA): TGTGCCAGCGGACTTAGGGGGTGGACTGATGAAAAACTGTTTTTT.